What follows describes a single T cell receptor beta chain. These data are taken from a study of blood T cells in healthy people across ages. The authors ran a second PCR of about 7 to 11 cycles using a sample-barcoded 5' primer and a J-beta primer mix. TCRdb ran MiXCR on the 5' RACE reads and lists one entry per CDR3 protein. The data contain about 640,000 distinct CDR3 sequences, around 43% of them singletons. The specimen was blood. The TCR comes from a man older than 75 in good health.

Here the CDR3 DNA reads TGCAGCGTTCTTGGACTAGCGGGACTCAATGAGCAGTTCTTC. As protein: CSVLGLAGLNEQFF. V and J are TRBV29-1 and TRBJ2-1; TRBD2 matches 12 bases. CDR3 length equals 14 residues. Germline assignment: CDR1 SQVTM and CDR2 ANQGSEA. Losses at the gene ends were 5 bases for V and 6 bases for J; bases not matched to a gene: 5.